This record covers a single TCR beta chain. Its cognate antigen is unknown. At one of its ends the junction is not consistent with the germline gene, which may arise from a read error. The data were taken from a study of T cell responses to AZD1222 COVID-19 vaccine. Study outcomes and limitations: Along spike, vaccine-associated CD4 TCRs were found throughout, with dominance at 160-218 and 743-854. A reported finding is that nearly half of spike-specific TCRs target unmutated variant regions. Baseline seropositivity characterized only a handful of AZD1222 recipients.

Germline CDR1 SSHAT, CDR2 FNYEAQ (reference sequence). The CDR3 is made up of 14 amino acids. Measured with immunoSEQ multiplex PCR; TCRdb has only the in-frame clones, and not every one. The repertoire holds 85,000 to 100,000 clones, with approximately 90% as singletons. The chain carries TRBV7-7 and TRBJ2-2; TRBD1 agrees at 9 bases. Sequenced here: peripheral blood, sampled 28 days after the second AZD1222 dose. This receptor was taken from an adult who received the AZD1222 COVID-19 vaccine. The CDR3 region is CASSLGQGYGELFF. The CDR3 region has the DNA TGTGCTAGCAGCTTGGGACAGGGCTACGGGGAGCTGTTTTTT.